The present T cell receptor (beta chain) was sequenced within a study of sequential checkpoint blockade in melanoma. Treatment given: randomized to nivolumab then ipilimumab (arm A) or the reverse (arm B). Assay: immunoSEQ multiplex PCR; the TCRdb copy retains only in-frame clones and omits some. Of 1,500 to 2,000 clones in the sample, around 19% are singletons; the top ten hold roughly 13%. The CDR3 consists of 13 residues. V gave up 2 bases and J gave up 8 bases; unmatched junction bases: 8. Germline CDR1 reads GTSNPN; CDR2 reads SVGIG (reference sequence). The material was tumor tissue (inferred from file names), obtained from a patient given nivolumab and ipilimumab in sequence. The gene calls are TRBV30 and TRBJ1-2, with 7 bases aligning to TRBD1. The clonotype was recovered from a human donor with melanoma. In DNA, the CDR3 is TGTGCCTGGAGTCCGACAGGGTTTGGAGGCTACACCTTC. It is translated as CAWSPTGFGGYTF. The entire variable domain, with the rest obtained from reference TRBV30 and TRBJ1-2, is as follows: SQTIHQWPATLVQPVGSPLSLECTVEGTSNPNLYWYRQAAGRGLQLLFYSVGIGQISSEVPQNLSASRPQDRQFILSSKKLLLSDSGFYLCAWSPTGFGGYTFGSGTRLTVV.